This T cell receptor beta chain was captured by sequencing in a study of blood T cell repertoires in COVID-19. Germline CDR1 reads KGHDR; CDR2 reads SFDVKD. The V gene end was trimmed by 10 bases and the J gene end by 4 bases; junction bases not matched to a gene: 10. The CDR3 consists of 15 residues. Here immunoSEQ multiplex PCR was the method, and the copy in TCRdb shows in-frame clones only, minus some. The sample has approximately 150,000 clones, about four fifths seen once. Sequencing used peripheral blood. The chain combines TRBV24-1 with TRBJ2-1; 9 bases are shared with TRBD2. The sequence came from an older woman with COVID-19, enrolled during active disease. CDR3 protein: CATVLATSGYNEQFF. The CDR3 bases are TGTGCCACTGTACTGGCGACTAGCGGATACAATGAGCAGTTCTTC.